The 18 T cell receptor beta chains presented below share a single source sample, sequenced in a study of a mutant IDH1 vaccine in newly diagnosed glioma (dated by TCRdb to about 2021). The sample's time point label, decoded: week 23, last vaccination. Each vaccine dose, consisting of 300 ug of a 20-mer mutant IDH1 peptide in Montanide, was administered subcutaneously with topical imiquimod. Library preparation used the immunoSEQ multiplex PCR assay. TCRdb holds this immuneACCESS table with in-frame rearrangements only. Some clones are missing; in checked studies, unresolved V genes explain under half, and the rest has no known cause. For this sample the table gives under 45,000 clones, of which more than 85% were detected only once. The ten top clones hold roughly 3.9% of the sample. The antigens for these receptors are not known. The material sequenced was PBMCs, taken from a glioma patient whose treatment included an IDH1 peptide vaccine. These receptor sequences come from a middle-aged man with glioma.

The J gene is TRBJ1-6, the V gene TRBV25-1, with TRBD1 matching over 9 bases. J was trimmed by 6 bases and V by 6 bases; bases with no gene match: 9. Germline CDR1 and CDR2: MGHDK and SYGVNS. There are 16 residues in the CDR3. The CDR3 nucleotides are TGTGCCAGCAGCGTCGCGACAGGGGGTCGTAATTCACCCCTCCACTTT. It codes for CASSVATGGRNSPLHF.

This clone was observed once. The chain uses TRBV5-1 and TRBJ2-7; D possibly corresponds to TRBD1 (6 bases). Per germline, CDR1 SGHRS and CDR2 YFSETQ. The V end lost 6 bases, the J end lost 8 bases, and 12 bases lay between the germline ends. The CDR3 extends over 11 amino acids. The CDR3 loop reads CASNLGAKQYF. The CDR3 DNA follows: TGCGCCAGCAACCTGGGGGCTAAGCAGTACTTC.

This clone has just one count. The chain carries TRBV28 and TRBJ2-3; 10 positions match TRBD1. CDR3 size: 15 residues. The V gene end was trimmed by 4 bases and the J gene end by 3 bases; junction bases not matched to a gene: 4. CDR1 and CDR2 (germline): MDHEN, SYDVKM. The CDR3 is CASSWTGGRTDTQYF. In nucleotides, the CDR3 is TGTGCCAGCAGTTGGACAGGGGGTAGGACAGATACGCAGTATTTT.

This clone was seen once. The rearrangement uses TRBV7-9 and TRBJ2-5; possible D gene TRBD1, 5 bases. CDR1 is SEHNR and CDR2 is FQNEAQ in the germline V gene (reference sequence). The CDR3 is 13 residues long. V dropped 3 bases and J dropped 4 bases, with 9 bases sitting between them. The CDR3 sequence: CASSFAGRETQYF. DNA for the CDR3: TGTGCCAGCAGCTTTGCAGGGCGAGAGACCCAGTACTTC.

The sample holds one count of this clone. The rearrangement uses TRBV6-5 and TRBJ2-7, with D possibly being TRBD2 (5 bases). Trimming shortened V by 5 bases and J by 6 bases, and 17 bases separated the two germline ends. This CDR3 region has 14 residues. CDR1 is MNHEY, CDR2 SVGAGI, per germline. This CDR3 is CASSPRGWDGEQYF. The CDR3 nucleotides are TGTGCCAGCAGTCCCCGAGGGTGGGATGGCGAGCAGTACTTC.

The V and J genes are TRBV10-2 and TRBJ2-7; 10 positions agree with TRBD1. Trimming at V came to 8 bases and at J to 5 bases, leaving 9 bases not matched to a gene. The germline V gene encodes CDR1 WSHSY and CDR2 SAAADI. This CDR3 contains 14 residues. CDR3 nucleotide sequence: TGCGCCAGCCGAAAGGGACAGGGGAGCGACGAGCAGTACTTC. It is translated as CASRKGQGSDEQYF.

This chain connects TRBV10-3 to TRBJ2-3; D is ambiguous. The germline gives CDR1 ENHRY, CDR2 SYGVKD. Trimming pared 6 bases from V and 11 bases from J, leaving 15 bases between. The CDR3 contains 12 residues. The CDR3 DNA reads TGTGCCATCAGGGACGACACGCCAAGGCAGTATTTT. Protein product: CAIRDDTPRQYF.

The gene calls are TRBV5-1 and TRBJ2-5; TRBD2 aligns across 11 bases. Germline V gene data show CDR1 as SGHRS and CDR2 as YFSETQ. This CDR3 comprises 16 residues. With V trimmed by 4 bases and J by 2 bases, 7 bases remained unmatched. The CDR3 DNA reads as TGCGCCAGCAGCCCCCGACTAGCGGGGAAACAAGAGACCCAGTACTTC. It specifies CASSPRLAGKQETQYF.

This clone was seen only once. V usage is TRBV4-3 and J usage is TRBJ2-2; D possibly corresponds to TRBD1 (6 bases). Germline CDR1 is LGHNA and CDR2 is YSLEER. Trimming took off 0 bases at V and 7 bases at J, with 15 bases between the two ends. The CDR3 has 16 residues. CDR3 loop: CASSQELQGWGGELFF. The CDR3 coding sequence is TGCGCCAGCAGCCAAGAACTACAGGGATGGGGCGGGGAGCTGTTTTTT.

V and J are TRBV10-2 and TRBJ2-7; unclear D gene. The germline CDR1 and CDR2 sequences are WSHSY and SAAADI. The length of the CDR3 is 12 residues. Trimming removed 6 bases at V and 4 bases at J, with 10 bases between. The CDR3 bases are TGCGCCAGCAGCGCTGACAATTACGAGCAGTACTTC. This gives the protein CASSADNYEQYF.

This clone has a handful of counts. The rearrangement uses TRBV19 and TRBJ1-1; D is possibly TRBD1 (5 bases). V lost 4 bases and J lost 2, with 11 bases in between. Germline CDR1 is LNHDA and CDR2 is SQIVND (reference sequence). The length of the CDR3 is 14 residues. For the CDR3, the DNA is TGTGCCAGTAGTAATGGAGGACAAAACACTGAAGCTTTCTTT. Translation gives CASSNGGQNTEAFF.

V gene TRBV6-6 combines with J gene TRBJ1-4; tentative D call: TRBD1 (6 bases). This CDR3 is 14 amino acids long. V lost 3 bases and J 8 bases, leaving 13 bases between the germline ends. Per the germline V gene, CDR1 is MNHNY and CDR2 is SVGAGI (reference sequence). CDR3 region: CASSYRTEGEKLFF. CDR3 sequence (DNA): TGTGCCAGCAGTTATAGGACAGAAGGGGAAAAACTGTTTTTT.

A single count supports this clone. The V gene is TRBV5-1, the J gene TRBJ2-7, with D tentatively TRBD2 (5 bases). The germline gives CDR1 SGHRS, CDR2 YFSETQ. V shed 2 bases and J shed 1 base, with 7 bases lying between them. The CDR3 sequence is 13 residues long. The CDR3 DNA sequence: TGCGCCAGCAGCTTACTAGGGTCCTACGAGCAGTACTTC. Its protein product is CASSLLGSYEQYF.

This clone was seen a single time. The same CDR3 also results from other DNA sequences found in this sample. The CDR3 sequence is CASSIRDQPQHF. The CDR3 bases are TGTGCCAGTAGTATACGGGATCAGCCCCAGCATTTT. The chain has TRBV19 and TRBJ1-5; D gene unclear. The germline V gene has CDR1 LNHDA and CDR2 SQIVND (reference sequence). The V gene lost 2 bases and the J gene lost 5 bases, with 4 bases spanning the gap. The CDR3 runs to 12 residues. Full variable domain (outside the CDR3, taken from reference TRBV19 and TRBJ1-5): DGGITQSPKYLFRKEGQNVTLSCEQNLNHDAMYWYRQDPGQGLRLIYYSQIVNDFQKGDIAEGYSVSREKKESFPLTVTSAQKNPTAFYLCASSIRDQPQHFGDGTRLSIL.

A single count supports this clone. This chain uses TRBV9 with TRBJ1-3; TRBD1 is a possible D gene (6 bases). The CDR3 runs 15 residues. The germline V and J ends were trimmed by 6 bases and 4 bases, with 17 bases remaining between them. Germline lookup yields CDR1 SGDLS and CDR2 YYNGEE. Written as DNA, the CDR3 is TGTGCCAGCAACCCCAAGGGGGTTAGAGGAAACACCATATATTTT. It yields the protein CASNPKGVRGNTIYF.

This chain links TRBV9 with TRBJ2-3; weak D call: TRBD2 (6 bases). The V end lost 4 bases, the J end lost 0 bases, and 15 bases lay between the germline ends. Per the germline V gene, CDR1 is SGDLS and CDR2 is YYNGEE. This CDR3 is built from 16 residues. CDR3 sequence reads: CASSPRGGLSTDTQYF. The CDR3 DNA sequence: TGTGCCAGCAGCCCTCGTGGAGGGCTCAGCACAGATACGCAGTATTTT. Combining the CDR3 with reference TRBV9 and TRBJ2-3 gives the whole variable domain DSGVTQTPKHLITATGQRVTLRCSPRSGDLSVYWYQQSLDQGLQFLIQYYNGEERAKGNILERFSAQQFPDLHSELNLSSLELGDSALYFCASSPRGGLSTDTQYFGPGTRLTVL.

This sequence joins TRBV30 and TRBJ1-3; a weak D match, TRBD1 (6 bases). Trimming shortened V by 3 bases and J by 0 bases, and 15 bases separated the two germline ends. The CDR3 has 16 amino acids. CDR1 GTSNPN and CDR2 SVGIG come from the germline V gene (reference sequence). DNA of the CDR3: TGTGCCTGGAGCCCTTATATAGGGGGCTCTGGAAACACCATATATTTT. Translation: CAWSPYIGGSGNTIYF.

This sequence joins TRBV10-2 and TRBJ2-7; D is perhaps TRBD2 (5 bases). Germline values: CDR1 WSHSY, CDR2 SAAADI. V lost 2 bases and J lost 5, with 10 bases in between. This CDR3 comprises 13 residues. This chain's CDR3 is CASSESSAHEQYF. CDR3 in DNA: TGCGCCAGCAGTGAGAGTAGCGCCCACGAGCAGTACTTC.